The clone carrying this TCR beta chain has only one observation. The data were obtained in a study of T cell responses to AZD1222 COVID-19 vaccine. Generated by immunoSEQ multiplex PCR, the TCRdb table keeps only in-frame clones and is missing some. The sample consists of 130,000 to 150,000 clones, roughly 93% of them appearing once. Germline CDR1 SGDLS, CDR2 YYNGEE. This CDR3 has 12 amino acids. The starting material was peripheral blood, obtained 28 days after the second AZD1222 dose. This TCR was sampled from an adult who received the AZD1222 COVID-19 vaccine. The chain combines TRBV9 with TRBJ1-1, with no clear D. CDR3 protein: CASSGRGNEAFF. The CDR3 DNA reads as TGTGCAAGCTCGGGTCGGGGAAATGAAGCTTTCTTT. Combining the CDR3 with reference TRBV9 and TRBJ1-1 gives the whole variable domain DSGVTQTPKHLITATGQRVTLRCSPRSGDLSVYWYQQSLDQGLQFLIQYYNGEERAKGNILERFSAQQFPDLHSELNLSSLELGDSALYFCASSGRGNEAFFGQGTRLTVV.